Sequencing of this T cell receptor (beta chain) was carried out in a study of T cell repertoires in aging, cancer and after chemotherapy. In the study overall: Donors were grouped into six age bands spanning 30 or younger through 70 or older. Points from the study as a whole: Compared with age-matched healthy donors, untreated hematological or solid cancer patients showed higher blood TCR clonality. Rebound thymic output was suggested by rising median generation probability during chemotherapy in each cancer cohort.

TRB rearrangements spanning V, D and J were amplified using mixed TRB-A/B primers. MiXCR, run by TCRdb on the multiplex PCR reads, gives a single entry per CDR3 protein. The data show several thousand distinct CDR3 sequences, approximately 30% seen once. The CDR3 consists of 17 residues. Germline V gene sequence: CDR1 SEHNR, CDR2 FQNEAQ (reference sequence). Trimming took off 1 base at V and 3 bases at J, with 18 bases between the two ends. The template was genomic DNA from peripheral blood, not RNA. Note on this clonotype: No antigen is known for it.

The clonotype was recovered from a human donor in good health. V gene TRBV7-9 combines with J gene TRBJ2-5; tentatively, D is TRBD2 (6 bases). Sequenced: blood. The CDR3 coding sequence is TGTGCCAGCAGCTTAGGTGGCGGGATGGGAACCGAAGAGACCCAGTACTTC. Its translation: CASSLGGGMGTEETQYF.